A selection of T cell receptor beta chains follows, all from one sample in a study of control samples from healthy donors and cancer patients. Profiling relied on immunoSEQ multiplex PCR, and the TCRdb table lists in-frame clones only, not all of them. The sample shows tens of thousands of clones, 85% to 95% of them seen only once. Sequences were obtained from blood. All receptors come from a woman aged 25 to 39 in good health. The CDR3 runs from the conserved cysteine through the conserved F or W.

V	J	CDR3
TRBV5-1	TRBJ2-1	CASSSGTGDNNEQFF
TRBV5-8	TRBJ1-1	CASSIGQILFGTEAFF
TRBV5-1	TRBJ2-1	CASSLAVTYEQFF
TRBV6-5	TRBJ2-1	CASSSDRGILGNEQFF
TRBV6-5	TRBJ1-2	CASSRTNYGYTF
TRBV7-3	TRBJ2-2	CASSPQKPWGTGELFF
TRBV7-2	TRBJ2-3	CASSFLAGGHTSTDTQYF
TRBV28	TRBJ1-6	CASRDPNLVSPLHF
TRBV5-4	TRBJ2-4	CASSPGGINIQYF
TRBV5-6	TRBJ2-6	CASRTVGGSGANVLTF
TRBV2	TRBJ2-7	CASSGTSTYEQYF
TRBV5-1	TRBJ2-3	CASSLQSDTQYF
TRBV18	TRBJ1-6	CASSPRGDSPLHF
TRBV10-3	TRBJ1-2	CAINPGQGGKVGYTF
TRBV3-1/TRBV3-2	TRBJ2-7	CASSQVAGQGAYDEQYF
TRBV2	TRBJ2-7	CASRRITSYEQYF
TRBV6-5	TRBJ1-4	CASINYGEKLFF
TRBV11-2	TRBJ1-1	CASSQGQGEKRAFF
TRBV28	TRBJ2-4	CATETGGAKNIQYF
TRBV11-3	TRBJ2-1	CASSPTHNEQFF
TRBV6-5	TRBJ2-2	CASSIITGELFF
TRBV6-5	TRBJ2-2	CASTRDRGNTGELFF
TRBV15	TRBJ1-1	CATSRDRTGGTEAFF
TRBV27	TRBJ2-7	CASSLRPQGNEQYF
TRBV4-1	TRBJ2-1	CASSPGTQQFF
TRBV7-2	TRBJ2-7	CASSLEKSYEQYF
TRBV7-8	TRBJ2-1	CASSLRTSGSLDEQFF
TRBV18	TRBJ2-2	CASSPPPGGAFSNTGELFF
TRBV6-1	TRBJ2-5	CASSELAGSPADQYF
TRBV19	TRBJ1-1	CASTDRATEAFF
TRBV7-3	TRBJ2-3	CASSALAGPDTQYF
TRBV23-1	TRBJ1-1	CASSQPVSTEAFF
TRBV2	TRBJ2-1	CASSSYNEQFF
TRBV18	TRBJ1-1	CASSQTRNTEAFF
TRBV5-6	TRBJ2-5	CASSPVGGRGETQYF
TRBV19	TRBJ1-1	CASSIGAIPSTNTEAFF
TRBV6-1	TRBJ1-4	CASSEGWGEKLFF
TRBV7-9	TRBJ1-1	CASSLAGQHTEAFF
TRBV3-1/TRBV3-2	TRBJ1-4	CASSQDTASSGKLFF
TRBV16	TRBJ1-2	CASIPGWTANYGYTF
TRBV9	TRBJ2-2	CASSVGAGANTGELFF
TRBV19	TRBJ1-1	CASSASGDTEAFF
TRBV19	TRBJ1-3	CASSTGEAGNTIYF
TRBV12-3/TRBV12-4	TRBJ1-2	CASSFSGYGYTF
TRBV27	TRBJ1-5	CASGTGNQPQHF
TRBV1	TRBJ2-7	CTSSQDEQYF
TRBV7-3	TRBJ2-1	CASSLGWPAGPYNEQFF
TRBV27	TRBJ1-4	CASSLSQGYEKLFF
TRBV4-1	TRBJ2-3	CASSQAAESSPGYF
TRBV5-4	TRBJ2-3	CASSSPIRDTQYF
TRBV18	TRBJ2-7	CASSPTSDHEQYF
TRBV12-3/TRBV12-4	TRBJ2-7	CASTQDRLEQYF